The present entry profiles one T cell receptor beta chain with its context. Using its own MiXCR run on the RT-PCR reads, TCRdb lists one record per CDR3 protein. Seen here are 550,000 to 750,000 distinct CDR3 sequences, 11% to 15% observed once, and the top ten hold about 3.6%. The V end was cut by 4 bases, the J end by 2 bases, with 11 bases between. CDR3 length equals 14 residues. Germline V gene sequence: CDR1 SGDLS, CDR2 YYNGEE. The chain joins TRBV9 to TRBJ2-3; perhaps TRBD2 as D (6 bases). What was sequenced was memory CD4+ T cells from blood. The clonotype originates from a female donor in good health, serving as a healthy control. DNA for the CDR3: TGTGCCAGCAGCCTGGACTACAACACAGATACGCAGTATTTT. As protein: CASSLDYNTDTQYF.